This T cell receptor beta chain was identified during a study of identical twins. General study findings and limits: Out-of-frame TCR alpha sharing in monozygotic twins exceeded recombination model predictions. Cross-sectional statistics underpinned the conclusions; the same donors were not followed.

About this clonotype itself: Its antigen is still unknown.

Addition of a universal primer site occurred through template switching, and cDNA carried unique molecular identifiers. MiXCR was run by TCRdb on the 5' RACE reads, yielding one entry per CDR3 protein. The top ten clones hold approximately 9.3% of a sample with approximately 240,000 distinct CDR3 sequences, roughly an eighth of them seen once. Unmatched junction bases numbered 5, after V lost 5 bases and J lost 13 bases. This CDR3 has 11 amino acids. Sequencing was carried out using memory (CD45RO+) T cells sorted from blood. This chain uses TRBV12-3 or TRBV12-4 with TRBJ2-1; 7 nucleotides match TRBD2. The TCR comes from a woman aged 18-29 years in good health. CDR3 amino acids: CASSRSGPQFF. In DNA, the CDR3 is TGTGCCAGCAGTCGTAGCGGGCCCCAGTTCTTC.